The T cell receptor beta chain under discussion was sequenced for a study of cytomegalovirus exposure and HLA in healthy donors. Study results and caveats: Across all donors, roughly uniform sequencing depth was an assumption of the presence/absence analyses. 87-base-pair reads could not separate some V segments, including TRBV6-2 and TRBV6-3.

With regard to this clone: Its specificity is unknown.

Both 60 Vbeta primers and 13 Jbeta primers went into the PCR. Assay: immunoSEQ multiplex PCR; the TCRdb copy retains only in-frame clones and omits some. The sample table includes about 20,000 clones. Deletions cut 6 bases from V and 5 bases from J, with 20 bases between. The CDR3 runs 15 residues. Looked up from germline, CDR1 is SGHRS and CDR2 is YFSETQ. V is TRBV5-1 and J is TRBJ2-5; D is perhaps TRBD1 (6 bases). Sample: PBMCs. The sequence came from a man in his fifties or sixties in good health and CMV-seropositive. CDR3 in DNA: TGCGCCAGCAAAACTACCAGCACAGGGTACGAGACCCAGTACTTC. It translates to CASKTTSTGYETQYF. Full variable domain (rest looked up from reference TRBV5-1 and TRBJ2-5): KAGVTQTPRYLIKTRGQQVTLSCSPISGHRSVSWYQQTPGQGLQFLFEYFSETQRNKGNFPGRFSGRQFSNSRSEMNVSTLELGDSALYLCASKTTSTGYETQYFGPGTRLLVL.